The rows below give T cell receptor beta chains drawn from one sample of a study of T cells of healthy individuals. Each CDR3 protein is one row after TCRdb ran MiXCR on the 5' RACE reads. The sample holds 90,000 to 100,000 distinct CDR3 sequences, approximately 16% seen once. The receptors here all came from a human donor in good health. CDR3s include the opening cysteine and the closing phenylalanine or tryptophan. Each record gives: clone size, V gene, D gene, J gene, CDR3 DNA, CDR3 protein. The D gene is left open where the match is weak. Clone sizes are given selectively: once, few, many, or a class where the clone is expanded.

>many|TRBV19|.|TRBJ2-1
TGTGCCAGTAGTATAGGACAGGGAGGGCAGTTCTTC
CASSIGQGGQFF
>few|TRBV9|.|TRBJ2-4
TGTGCCAGCAGCGTAGGGGGGATGGCCAAAAACATTCAGTACTTC
CASSVGGMAKNIQYF
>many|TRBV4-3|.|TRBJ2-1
TGCGCCAGCAGCCAAGTTTTTCAGCTGAGCTCCTACAATGAGCAGTTCTTC
CASSQVFQLSSYNEQFF
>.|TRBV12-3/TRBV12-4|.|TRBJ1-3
TGTGCCAGCAGGTCCCCGGGGTTATCTGGAAACACCATATATTTT
CASRSPGLSGNTIYF
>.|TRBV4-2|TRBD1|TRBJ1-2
TGTGCCAGCAGCCAAACCGGGACAGACCTCTATGGCTACACCTTC
CASSQTGTDLYGYTF
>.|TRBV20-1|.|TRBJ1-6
TGCAGTGCTAGCCAGACAGGATATAATTCACCCCTCCACTTT
CSASQTGYNSPLHF
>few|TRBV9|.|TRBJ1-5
TGTGCCAGCAGCGTAGCTTCCGGCCAGCCCCAGCATTTT
CASSVASGQPQHF
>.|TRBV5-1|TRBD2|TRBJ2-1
TGCGCCAGCAGCTTGGGTTTGTCTAGCGGGAGGGCCGGCTACAATGAGCAGTTCTTC
CASSLGLSSGRAGYNEQFF
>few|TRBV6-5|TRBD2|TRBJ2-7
TGTGCCAGCAGACCATACTCTCGGGGGGGCGAGCAGTACTTC
CASRPYSRGGEQYF
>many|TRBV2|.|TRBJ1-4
TGTGCCACCCAACGGTCTAATGAAAAACTGTTTTTT
CATQRSNEKLFF
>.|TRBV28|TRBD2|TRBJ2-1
TGTGCCAGCTGCGGGGGGGGAAGCTCCTACAATGAGCAGTTCTTC
CASCGGGSSYNEQFF
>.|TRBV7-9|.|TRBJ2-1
TGTGCCAGCAGCTCCAGAAGGGGAATAAGCTCCTACAATGAGCAGTTCTTC
CASSSRRGISSYNEQFF
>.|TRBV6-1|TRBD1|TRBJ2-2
TGTGCCAGCAGTTGGCGGACAGGGGACGCCGGGGAGCTGTTTTTT
CASSWRTGDAGELFF
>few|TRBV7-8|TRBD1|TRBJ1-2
TGTGCCAGCAGCCCGCATACCTCGACAGGGGGAGGCTACACCTTC
CASSPHTSTGGGYTF
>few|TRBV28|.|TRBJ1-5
TGTGCCAGCAGTTTTAGGCTGCAACAGCCCCAGCATTTT
CASSFRLQQPQHF
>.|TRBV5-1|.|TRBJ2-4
TGCGCCAGCAGCTACGTTGGGGACAAAAACATTCAGTACTTC
CASSYVGDKNIQYF
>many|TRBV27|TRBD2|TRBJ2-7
TGTGCCAGCAGTTCTGGCGGGGGCTACGAGCAGTACTTC
CASSSGGGYEQYF
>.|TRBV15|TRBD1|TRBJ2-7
TGTGCCACCAGCGAGGGACAGGTGTCCTACGAGCAGTACTTC
CATSEGQVSYEQYF
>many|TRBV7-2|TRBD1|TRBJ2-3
TGTGCCAGCAGCTCCCTGGACAGGGGGCGCTTAGATACGCAGTATTTT
CASSSLDRGRLDTQYF
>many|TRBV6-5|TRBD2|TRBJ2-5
TGTGCCAGCACATCGAGGGGACTAGCCGGAGAGACCCAGTACTTC
CASTSRGLAGETQYF
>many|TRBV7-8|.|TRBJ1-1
TGTGCCAGCAGCTTAGACTGGGGGGAGCTGGGGTGGGCTTTCTTT
CASSLDWGELGWAFF
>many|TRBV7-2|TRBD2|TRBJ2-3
TGTGCCAGCAGCTTAAGACAGCCACTAGCGGGAGTTGATACGCAGTATTTT
CASSLRQPLAGVDTQYF